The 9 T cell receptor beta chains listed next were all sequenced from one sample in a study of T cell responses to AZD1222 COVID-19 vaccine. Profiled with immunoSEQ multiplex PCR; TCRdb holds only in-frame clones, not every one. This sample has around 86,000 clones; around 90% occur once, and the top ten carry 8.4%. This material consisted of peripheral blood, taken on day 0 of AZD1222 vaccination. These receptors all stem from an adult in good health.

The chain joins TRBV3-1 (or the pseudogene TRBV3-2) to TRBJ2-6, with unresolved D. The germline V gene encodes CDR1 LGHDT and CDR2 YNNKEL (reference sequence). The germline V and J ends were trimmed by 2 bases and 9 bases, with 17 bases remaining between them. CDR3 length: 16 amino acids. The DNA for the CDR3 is TGTGCCAGCAGCCAAACCCCCGTTCTGAGTGGCAACGTCCTGACTTTC. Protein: CASSQTPVLSGNVLTF.

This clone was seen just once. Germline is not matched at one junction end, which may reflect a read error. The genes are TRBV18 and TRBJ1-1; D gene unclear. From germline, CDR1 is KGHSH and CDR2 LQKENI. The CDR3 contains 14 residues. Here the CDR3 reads CASSPPGSNTEAFF. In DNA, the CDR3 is TGTGCCAGCTCTCCACCCGGGTCGAACACTGAAGCTTTCTTT.

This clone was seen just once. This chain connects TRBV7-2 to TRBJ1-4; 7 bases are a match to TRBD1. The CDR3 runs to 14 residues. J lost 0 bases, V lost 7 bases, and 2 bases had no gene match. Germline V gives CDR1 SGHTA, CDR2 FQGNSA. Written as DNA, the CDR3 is TGTGCCAGCACCGGACAGGCAACTAATGAAAAACTGTTTTTT. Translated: CASTGQATNEKLFF.

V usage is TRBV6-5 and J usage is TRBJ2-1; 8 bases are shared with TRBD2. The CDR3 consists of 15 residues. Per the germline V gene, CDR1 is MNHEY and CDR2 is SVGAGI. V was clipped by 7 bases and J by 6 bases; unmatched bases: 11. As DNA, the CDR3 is TGTGCCAGCACACTAAGCGGGGGAGGTGGCAATGAGCAGTTCTTC. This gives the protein CASTLSGGGGNEQFF.

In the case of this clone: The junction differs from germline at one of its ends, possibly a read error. For the CDR3, the DNA is TGTGCCAGCAGGTTAGATAGCAATCAGCCCCAGCATTTT. Translated: CASRLDSNQPQHF. The J gene is TRBJ1-5, the V gene TRBV7-9; D remains ambiguous. The CDR3 sequence is 13 residues long. Germline lookup yields CDR1 SEHNR and CDR2 FQNEAQ (reference sequence).

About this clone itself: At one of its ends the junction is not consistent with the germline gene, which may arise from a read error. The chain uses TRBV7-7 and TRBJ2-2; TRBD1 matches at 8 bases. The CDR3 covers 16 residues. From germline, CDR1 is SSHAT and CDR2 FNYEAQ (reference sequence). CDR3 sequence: CASSLHDRGNTGELFF. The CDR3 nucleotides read TGTGCTAGCAGCTTACACGACAGGGGGAACACCGGGGAGCTGTTTTTT. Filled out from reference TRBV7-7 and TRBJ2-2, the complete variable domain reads GAGVSQSPRYKVTKRGQDVTLRCDPISSHATLYWYQQALGQGPEFLTYFNYEAQPDKSGLPSDRFSAERPEGSISTLTIQRTEQRDSAMYRCASSLHDRGNTGELFFGEGSRLTVL.

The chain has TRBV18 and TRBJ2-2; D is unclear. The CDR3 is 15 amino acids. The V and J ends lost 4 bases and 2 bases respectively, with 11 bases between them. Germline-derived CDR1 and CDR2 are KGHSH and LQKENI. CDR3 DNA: TGTGCCAGCTCACGCGCGACAACTAACACCGGGGAGCTGTTTTTT. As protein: CASSRATTNTGELFF.

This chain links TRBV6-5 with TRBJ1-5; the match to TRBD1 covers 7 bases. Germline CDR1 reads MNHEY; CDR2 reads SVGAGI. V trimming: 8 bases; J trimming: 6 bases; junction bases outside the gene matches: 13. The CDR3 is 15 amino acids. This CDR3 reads CASSPARGIGQPQHF. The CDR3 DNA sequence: TGTGCCAGCTCGCCTGCCAGGGGGATCGGTCAGCCCCAGCATTTT.

The CDR3: CASSQTQGTYEQYF. The CDR3 nucleotides read TGCGCCAGCAGTCAGACTCAGGGAACCTACGAGCAGTACTTC. The chain combines TRBV4-1 with TRBJ2-7; perhaps TRBD1 as D (5 bases). The CDR3 totals 14 residues. The ends were cut back, 6 bases at V and 2 bases at J, with 14 bases in the middle. CDR1 and CDR2 (germline): MGHRA, YSYEKL.